The 25 T cell receptor beta chains reported below all come from one sample, sequenced in a study of tumor-infiltrating lymphocytes in localized non-small cell lung cancer. Generated by immunoSEQ multiplex PCR, the TCRdb table keeps only in-frame clones and is missing some. The sample contains under 25,000 clones, just under 70% of which appear only once. Sequencing used lung tumor tissue. All receptors come from a human donor with non-small cell lung cancer.

The chain couples TRBV2 to TRBJ2-2; perhaps TRBD1 as D (5 bases). V dropped 4 bases and J dropped 6 bases, with 15 bases sitting between them. Germline CDR1 and CDR2: SNHLY and FYNNEI. The CDR3 has 15 residues. As DNA, the CDR3 is TGTGCCAGCAGTGTGGGGCCCCTAGGGGCCGGGGAGCTGTTTTTT. It codes for CASSVGPLGAGELFF.

CDR3 protein: CASGAGLAPGGEQFF. The CDR3 DNA follows: TGTGCTAGTGGTGCGGGACTAGCCCCGGGAGGTGAGCAGTTCTTC. The chain couples TRBV12-5 to TRBJ2-1; 9 positions agree with TRBD2. J was trimmed by 9 bases and V by 5 bases; bases with no gene match: 11. Germline V gene data show CDR1 as LGHNT and CDR2 as FRNRAP. The CDR3 runs to 15 residues.

This clone was observed a handful of times. The J gene is TRBJ2-2, the V gene TRBV10-2; D unclear. The length of the CDR3 is 14 residues. Germline V gives CDR1 WSHSY, CDR2 SAAADI. V gave up 7 bases and J gave up 5 bases, with 14 bases separating them. CDR3 nucleotide sequence: TGCGCCAGCACTGTCGCACCAGGAACCGGGGAGCTGTTTTTT. Translation: CASTVAPGTGELFF.

The V and J genes are TRBV6-5 and TRBJ1-1; D possibly corresponds to TRBD1 (6 bases). This CDR3 contains 12 residues. The V and J ends lost 7 bases and 9 bases respectively, with 15 bases between them. From germline, CDR1 is MNHEY and CDR2 SVGAGI. DNA of the CDR3: TGTGCCAGCACCGGAGGGGGTCCGAAAGCTTTCTTT. Amino acids: CASTGGGPKAFF.

The chain employs TRBV5-6 and TRBJ2-3; 7 bases match TRBD2. The CDR3 covers 15 residues. CDR1 is SGHDT and CDR2 is YYEEEE in the germline V gene. V shed 4 bases and J 2 bases; nucleotides not matched to a gene: 7. CDR3 region: CASSLPGLLTDTQYF. CDR3 sequence (DNA): TGTGCCAGCAGCCTACCGGGACTACTCACAGATACGCAGTATTTT.

This clone was seen more than once but under ten times. The chain employs TRBV19 and TRBJ1-1, with D perhaps TRBD1 (5 bases). With 1 base removed from V and 1 base from J, the gap between germline ends came to 10 bases. Germline V lookup: CDR1 LNHDA, CDR2 SQIVND (reference sequence). This CDR3 has 15 amino acids. The CDR3, as DNA: TGTGCCAGTAGTATAGTGGGGGAATGGAACACTGAAGCTTTCTTT. Amino acid sequence: CASSIVGEWNTEAFF.

This clone was seen a handful of times. The chain carries TRBV18 and TRBJ2-1; D gene uncertain. V was trimmed by 0 bases and J by 9 bases, leaving 9 bases between them. The CDR3 covers 13 residues. Germline CDR1 reads KGHSH; CDR2 reads LQKENI. The CDR3 region is CASSPPSFREQFF. The DNA for the CDR3 is TGTGCCAGCTCACCACCCTCGTTCCGTGAGCAGTTCTTC.

V is TRBV7-9 and J is TRBJ2-2; a weak D match, TRBD1 (6 bases). Germline V gene sequence: CDR1 SEHNR, CDR2 FQNEAQ (reference sequence). The CDR3 length is 12 residues. The V and J ends lost 8 bases and 5 bases respectively, with 9 bases between them. CDR3 in DNA: TGTGCCAGCTCCAGGGGAACCGGGGAGCTGTTTTTT. This translates into CASSRGTGELFF.

The chain recombines TRBV19 with TRBJ1-1, with D uncertain. CDR1 LNHDA and CDR2 SQIVND come from the germline V gene (reference sequence). V lost 3 bases to trimming and J lost 6 bases, with 11 bases between them. CDR3 size: 13 residues. CDR3 sequence reads: CASSMYEMAEAFF. The CDR3 bases are TGTGCCAGTAGTATGTACGAGATGGCTGAAGCTTTCTTT. Supplemented by reference TRBV19 and TRBJ1-1, the full variable domain reads DGGITQSPKYLFRKEGQNVTLSCEQNLNHDAMYWYRQDPGQGLRLIYYSQIVNDFQKGDIAEGYSVSREKKESFPLTVTSAQKNPTAFYLCASSMYEMAEAFFGQGTRLTVV.

This clone appeared a single time. The V call is TRBV5-1, the J call TRBJ1-1; 7 positions agree with TRBD1. This CDR3 contains 14 residues. V dropped 7 bases and J dropped 1; count of bases not matched to a gene: 7. CDR1 is SGHRS, CDR2 YFSETQ, per germline. CDR3 region: CASWGQRGNTEAFF. In DNA form, the CDR3 reads TGCGCCAGCTGGGGACAGAGGGGGAACACTGAAGCTTTCTTT.

The chain carries TRBV27 and TRBJ1-5, with 9 nucleotides matching TRBD1. CDR3 length: 14 residues. After removal of 5 bases from V and 7 bases from J, the junction contained 6 bases not matched to a gene. Germline V gene data show CDR1 as MNHEY and CDR2 as SMNVEV (reference sequence). CDR3 sequence (DNA): TGTGCCAGCAGTGCGACAGGGGGAGGACAGCCCCAGCATTTT. Amino acids: CASSATGGGQPQHF.

V usage is TRBV13 and J usage is TRBJ2-3, with D possibly matching TRBD2 (6 bases). Germline-derived CDR1 and CDR2 are PRHDT and FYEKMQ (reference sequence). The CDR3 is 15 residues long. The germline V and J ends were trimmed by 2 bases and 2 bases, with 11 bases remaining between them. CDR3 nucleotides: TGTGCCAGCAGCTTATTTGCGGGACCCACAGATACGCAGTATTTT. It translates to CASSLFAGPTDTQYF.

V gene TRBV10-2 combines with J gene TRBJ2-7, with 14 bases identical to TRBD2. V dropped 6 bases and J dropped 0; count of bases not matched to a gene: 4. Germline-derived CDR1 and CDR2 are WSHSY and SAAADI. The CDR3 extends over 16 amino acids. CDR3 in amino acids: CASRGTSGGHSYEQYF. The CDR3 DNA sequence: TGCGCCAGCAGGGGGACTAGCGGGGGCCACTCCTACGAGCAGTACTTC.

This chain connects TRBV29-1 to TRBJ1-4; D gene ambiguous. This CDR3 is 13 amino acids long. Trimming stripped 6 bases from V and 8 bases from J, with 16 bases between. Germline loops: CDR1 SQVTM, CDR2 ANQGSEA. In DNA, the CDR3 is TGCAGCGTCCCAGACCTAACCGCCGAAAAACTGTTTTTT. Encoded protein: CSVPDLTAEKLFF.

The rearrangement joins TRBV29-1 to TRBJ2-1; 9 positions match TRBD2. The CDR3 length is 15 residues. J was trimmed by 1 base and V by 1 base; bases with no gene match: 2. Germline assignment: CDR1 SQVTM and CDR2 ANQGSEA. In DNA form, the CDR3 reads TGCAGCGTTGAAGGGACTAGCGAGTCCTACAATGAGCAGTTCTTC. Translation gives CSVEGTSESYNEQFF.

The chain recombines TRBV18 with TRBJ2-3, with D tentatively TRBD2 (6 bases). V was trimmed by 0 bases and J by 4 bases, leaving 14 bases between them. This CDR3 contains 16 residues. The germline V gene encodes CDR1 KGHSH and CDR2 LQKENI. In DNA form, the CDR3 reads TGTGCCAGCTCACCACCGACGGGGGTCAGATCAGATACGCAGTATTTT. Translated, it gives CASSPPTGVRSDTQYF. The variable domain in full, completed from reference TRBV18 and TRBJ2-3, reads NAGVMQNPRHLVRRRGQEARLRCSPMKGHSHVYWYRQLPEEGLKFMVYLQKENIIDESGMPKERFSAEFPKEGPSILRIQQVVRGDSAAYFCASSPPTGVRSDTQYFGPGTRLTVL.

The V gene is TRBV5-6, the J gene TRBJ1-1, with D possibly being TRBD1 (5 bases). V lost 0 bases and J 9 bases, leaving 15 bases between the germline ends. The CDR3 is 14 amino acids. Germline V gene sequence: CDR1 SGHDT, CDR2 YYEEEE. CDR3: CASSLGGGQAKAFF. The CDR3 nucleotides are TGTGCCAGCAGCTTGGGGGGCGGCCAGGCTAAAGCTTTCTTT. Together with reference TRBV5-6 and TRBJ1-1, the CDR3 gives the full variable domain: DAGVTQSPTHLIKTRGQQVTLRCSPKSGHDTVSWYQQALGQGPQFIFQYYEEEERQRGNFPDRFSGHQFPNYSSELNVNALLLGDSALYLCASSLGGGQAKAFFGQGTRLTVV.

This clone was seen many times. The chain combines TRBV7-9 with TRBJ1-2, with no clear D. The CDR3 spans 17 residues. Deletions cut 7 bases from V and 9 bases from J, with 30 bases between. The germline V gene has CDR1 SEHNR and CDR2 FQNEAQ (reference sequence). The CDR3 here is CASKPDFLGRSLFRYTF. CDR3 nucleotides: TGTGCCAGCAAGCCGGACTTCTTGGGCAGATCCCTATTTCGCTACACCTTC.

The rearrangement uses TRBV6-1 and TRBJ2-7, with D maybe TRBD1 (5 bases). Trimming removed 2 bases at V and 6 bases at J, with 14 bases between. The germline CDR1 and CDR2 sequences are MNHNS and SASEGT. The CDR3 is made up of 14 amino acids. This CDR3 is CASSEQIRASEQYF. CDR3 bases: TGTGCCAGCAGTGAACAAATCAGGGCAAGCGAGCAGTACTTC.

Only a few counts were recorded for this clone. J is TRBJ1-4 and V is TRBV18; D ambiguous. CDR3 length equals 17 residues. V dropped 3 bases and J dropped 0 bases, with 14 bases sitting between them. The V gene's germline CDR1 is KGHSH and CDR2 LQKENI. The CDR3 spells CASSPWAPFTTNEKLFF. CDR3 sequence (DNA): TGTGCCAGCTCACCCTGGGCCCCCTTCACAACTAATGAAAAACTGTTTTTT. Based on the CDR3 plus reference TRBV18 and TRBJ1-4, the full variable domain is NAGVMQNPRHLVRRRGQEARLRCSPMKGHSHVYWYRQLPEEGLKFMVYLQKENIIDESGMPKERFSAEFPKEGPSILRIQQVVRGDSAAYFCASSPWAPFTTNEKLFFGSGTQLSVL.

This clone occurred a few times. V usage is TRBV5-4 and J usage is TRBJ2-1; D not certain. In germline, CDR1 is SGHNT, CDR2 YYREEE (reference sequence). The CDR3 has 13 residues. The V gene lost 3 bases and the J gene lost 2 bases, with 6 bases spanning the gap. The CDR3 nucleotides are TGTGCCAGCAGCTCACAGCCCTACAATGAGCAGTTCTTC. Its protein product is CASSSQPYNEQFF.

This sequence joins TRBV7-3 and TRBJ2-7, with 11 bases matching TRBD2. CDR3 length equals 14 residues. The ends lost 4 bases at V and 5 bases at J; junction bases unmatched: 4. Germline CDR1 is SGHTA and CDR2 is FQGTGA. The CDR3 nucleotides read TGTGCCAGCAGCTCGGGACTAGCGGTGGACGAGCAGTACTTC. It is translated as CASSSGLAVDEQYF.

The chain joins TRBV28 to TRBJ1-5, with D maybe TRBD1 (5 bases). Germline CDR1 reads MDHEN; CDR2 reads SYDVKM. The CDR3 loop spans 14 amino acids. The germline V and J ends were trimmed by 10 bases and 6 bases, with 19 bases remaining between them. In DNA form, the CDR3 reads TGTGCCACCCAGGCGGGGCTAGTTTCTCAGCCCCAGCATTTT. Residues: CATQAGLVSQPQHF.

The rearrangement links TRBV28 to TRBJ1-5; maybe TRBD1 (5 bases). Germline V lookup: CDR1 MDHEN, CDR2 SYDVKM. The V end was cut by 7 bases, the J end by 3 bases, with 19 bases between. This CDR3 comprises 16 residues. Here the CDR3 reads CASTPRGRGDNQPQHF. The CDR3 DNA is TGTGCCAGCACCCCTCGGGGCCGGGGGGACAATCAGCCCCAGCATTTT.

The chain links TRBV28 to TRBJ2-7, with 15 bases aligning to TRBD2. Germline V gives CDR1 MDHEN, CDR2 SYDVKM. V shed 5 bases and J 10 bases; nucleotides not matched to a gene: 12. This CDR3 spans 16 amino acids. Here the CDR3 reads CASSVDPGTSGRTQYF. Written as DNA, the CDR3 is TGTGCCAGCAGTGTCGACCCCGGGACTAGCGGGAGGACACAGTACTTC.